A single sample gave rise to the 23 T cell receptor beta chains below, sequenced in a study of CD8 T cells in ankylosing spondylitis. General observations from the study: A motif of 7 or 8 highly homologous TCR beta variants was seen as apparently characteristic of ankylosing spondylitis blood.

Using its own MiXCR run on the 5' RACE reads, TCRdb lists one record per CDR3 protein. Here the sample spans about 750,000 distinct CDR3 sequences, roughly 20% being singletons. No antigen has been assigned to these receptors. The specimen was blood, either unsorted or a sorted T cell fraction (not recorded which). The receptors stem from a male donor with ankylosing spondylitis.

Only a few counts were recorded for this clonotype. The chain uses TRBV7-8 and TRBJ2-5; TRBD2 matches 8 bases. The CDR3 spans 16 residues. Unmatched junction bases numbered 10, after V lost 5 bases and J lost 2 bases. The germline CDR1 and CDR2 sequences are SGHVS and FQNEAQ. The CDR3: CASSLRGGQPQETQYF. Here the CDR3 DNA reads TGTGCCAGCAGCCTCCGGGGGGGGCAGCCACAAGAGACCCAGTACTTC.

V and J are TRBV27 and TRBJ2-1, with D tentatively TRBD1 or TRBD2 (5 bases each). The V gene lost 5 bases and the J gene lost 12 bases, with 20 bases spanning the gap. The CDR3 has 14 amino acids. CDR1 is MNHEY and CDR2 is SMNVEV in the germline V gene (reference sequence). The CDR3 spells CASSIKEGPAGQFF. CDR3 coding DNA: TGTGCCAGCAGTATTAAAGAGGGGCCCGCCGGGCAGTTCTTC.

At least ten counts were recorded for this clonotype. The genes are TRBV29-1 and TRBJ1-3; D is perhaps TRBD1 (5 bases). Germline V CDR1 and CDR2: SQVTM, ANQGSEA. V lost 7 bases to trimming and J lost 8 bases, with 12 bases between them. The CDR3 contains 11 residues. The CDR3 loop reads CSGASGYTIYF. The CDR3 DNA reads TGCAGCGGGGCCTCAGGGTACACCATATATTTT. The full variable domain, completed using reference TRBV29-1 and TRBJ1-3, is SAVISQKPSRDICQRGTSLTIQCQVDSQVTMMFWYRQQPGQSLTLIATANQGSEATYESGFVIDKFPISRPNLTFSTLTVSNMSPEDSSIYLCSGASGYTIYFGEGSWLTVV.

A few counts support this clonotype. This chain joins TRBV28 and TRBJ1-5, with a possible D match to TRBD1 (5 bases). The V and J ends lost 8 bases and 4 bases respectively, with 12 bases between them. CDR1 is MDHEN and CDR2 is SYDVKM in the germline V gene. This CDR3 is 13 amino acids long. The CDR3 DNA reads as TGTGCCAGCCAATGGGGGTGGAATCAGCCCCAGCATTTT. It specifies CASQWGWNQPQHF.

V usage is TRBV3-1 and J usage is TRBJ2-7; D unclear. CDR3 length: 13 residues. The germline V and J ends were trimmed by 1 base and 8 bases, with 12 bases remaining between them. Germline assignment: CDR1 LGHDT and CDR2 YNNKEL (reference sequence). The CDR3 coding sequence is TGTGCCAGCAGCCAAGGGAACATCCTGAAGCAGTACTTC. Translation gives CASSQGNILKQYF.

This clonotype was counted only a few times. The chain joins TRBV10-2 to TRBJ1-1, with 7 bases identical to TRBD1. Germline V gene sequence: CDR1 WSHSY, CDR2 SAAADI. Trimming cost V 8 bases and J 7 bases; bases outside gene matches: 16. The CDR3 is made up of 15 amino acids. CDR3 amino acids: CASHRSGNPGGEAFF. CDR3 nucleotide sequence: TGCGCCAGCCACCGCTCAGGGAACCCAGGGGGTGAAGCTTTCTTT.

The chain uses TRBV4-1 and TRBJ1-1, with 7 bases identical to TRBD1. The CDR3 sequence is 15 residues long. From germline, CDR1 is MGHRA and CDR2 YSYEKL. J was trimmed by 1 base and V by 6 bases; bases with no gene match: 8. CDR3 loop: CASSNTGDPNTEAFF. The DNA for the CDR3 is TGCGCCAGCAGTAACACAGGGGACCCGAACACTGAAGCTTTCTTT.

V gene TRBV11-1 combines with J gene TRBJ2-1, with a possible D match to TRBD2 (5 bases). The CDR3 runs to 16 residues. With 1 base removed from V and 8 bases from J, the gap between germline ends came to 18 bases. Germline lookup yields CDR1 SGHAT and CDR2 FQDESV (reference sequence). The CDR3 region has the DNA TGTGCCAGCAGCTTAGGGTTAAGCGGACGAGGTGATGAGCAGTTCTTC. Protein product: CASSLGLSGRGDEQFF.

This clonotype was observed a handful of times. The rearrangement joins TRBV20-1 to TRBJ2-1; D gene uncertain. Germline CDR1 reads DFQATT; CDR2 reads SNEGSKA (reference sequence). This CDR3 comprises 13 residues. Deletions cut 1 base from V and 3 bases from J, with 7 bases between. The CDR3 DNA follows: TGCAGTGCTAGAGCACGAAACTACAATGAGCAGTTCTTC. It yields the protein CSARARNYNEQFF.

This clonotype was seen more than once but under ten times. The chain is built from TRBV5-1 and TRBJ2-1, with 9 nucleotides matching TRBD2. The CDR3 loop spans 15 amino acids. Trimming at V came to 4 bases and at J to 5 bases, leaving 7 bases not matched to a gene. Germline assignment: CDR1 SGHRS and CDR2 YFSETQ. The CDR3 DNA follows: TGCGCCAGCAGCCCCATAGCGGGAGTCGACAATGAGCAGTTCTTC. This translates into CASSPIAGVDNEQFF.

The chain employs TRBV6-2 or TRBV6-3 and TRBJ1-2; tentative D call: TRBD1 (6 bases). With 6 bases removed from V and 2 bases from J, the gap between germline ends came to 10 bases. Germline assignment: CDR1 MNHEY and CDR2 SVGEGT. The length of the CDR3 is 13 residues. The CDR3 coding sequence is TGTGCCAGCAGGCAGGGGCTCAACTATGGCTACACCTTC. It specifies CASRQGLNYGYTF.

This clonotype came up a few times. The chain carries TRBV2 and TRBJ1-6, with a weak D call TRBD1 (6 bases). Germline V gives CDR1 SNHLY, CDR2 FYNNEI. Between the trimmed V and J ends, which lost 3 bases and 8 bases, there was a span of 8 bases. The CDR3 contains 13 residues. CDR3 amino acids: CASSDRGDSPLHF. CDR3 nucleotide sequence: TGTGCCAGCAGTGACAGGGGAGATTCACCCCTCCACTTT.

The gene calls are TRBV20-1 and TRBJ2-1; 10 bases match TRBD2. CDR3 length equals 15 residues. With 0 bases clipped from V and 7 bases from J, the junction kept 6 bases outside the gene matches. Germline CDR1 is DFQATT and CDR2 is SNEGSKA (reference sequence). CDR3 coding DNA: TGCAGTGCTAGAGATCGGACTAGCGGAGTTAATGAGCAGTTCTTC. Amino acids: CSARDRTSGVNEQFF.

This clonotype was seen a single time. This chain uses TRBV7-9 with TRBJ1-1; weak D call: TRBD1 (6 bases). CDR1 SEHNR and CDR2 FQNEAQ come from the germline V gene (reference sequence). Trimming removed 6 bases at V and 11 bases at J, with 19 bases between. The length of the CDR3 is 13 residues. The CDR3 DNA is TGTGCCAGCAGGCCGACGACTGGCGACAGGGCTTTCTTT. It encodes CASRPTTGDRAFF. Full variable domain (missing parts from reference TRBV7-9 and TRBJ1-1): DTGVSQNPRHKITKRGQNVTFRCDPISEHNRLYWYRQTLGQGPEFLTYFQNEAQLEKSRLLSDRFSAERPKGSFSTLEIQRTEQGDSAMYLCASRPTTGDRAFFGQGTRLTVV.

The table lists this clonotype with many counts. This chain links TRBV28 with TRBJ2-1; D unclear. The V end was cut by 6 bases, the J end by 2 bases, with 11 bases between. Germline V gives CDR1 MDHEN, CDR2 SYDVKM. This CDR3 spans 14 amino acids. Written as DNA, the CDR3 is TGTGCCAGCAGGGGCAGTCCTACCTACAATGAGCAGTTCTTC. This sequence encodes CASRGSPTYNEQFF.

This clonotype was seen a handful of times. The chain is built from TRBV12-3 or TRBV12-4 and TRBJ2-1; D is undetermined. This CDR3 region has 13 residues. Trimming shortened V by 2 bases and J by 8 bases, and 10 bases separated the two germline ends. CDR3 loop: CASSLMLGYEQFF. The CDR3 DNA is TGTGCCAGCAGTTTAATGTTAGGCTATGAGCAGTTCTTC.

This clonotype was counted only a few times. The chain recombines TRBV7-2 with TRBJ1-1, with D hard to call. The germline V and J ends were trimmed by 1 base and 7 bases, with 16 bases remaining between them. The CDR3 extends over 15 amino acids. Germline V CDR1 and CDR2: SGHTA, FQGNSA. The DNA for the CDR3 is TGTGCCAGCAGCTTAGGGTATGGAGGTCTTTTTGAAGCTTTCTTT. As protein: CASSLGYGGLFEAFF.

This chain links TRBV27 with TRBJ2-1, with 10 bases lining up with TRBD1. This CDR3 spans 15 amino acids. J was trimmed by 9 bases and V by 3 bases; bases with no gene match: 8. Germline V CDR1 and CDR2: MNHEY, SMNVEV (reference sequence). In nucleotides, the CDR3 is TGTGCCAGCAGTTTTGAGACAGGGGGCCTTAGTGAGCAGTTCTTC. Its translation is CASSFETGGLSEQFF.

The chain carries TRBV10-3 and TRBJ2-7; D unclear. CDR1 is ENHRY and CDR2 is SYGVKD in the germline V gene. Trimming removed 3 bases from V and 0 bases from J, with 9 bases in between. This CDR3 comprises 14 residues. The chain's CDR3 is CAISDSVVSYEQYF. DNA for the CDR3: TGTGCCATCAGTGATTCGGTGGTCTCCTACGAGCAGTACTTC.

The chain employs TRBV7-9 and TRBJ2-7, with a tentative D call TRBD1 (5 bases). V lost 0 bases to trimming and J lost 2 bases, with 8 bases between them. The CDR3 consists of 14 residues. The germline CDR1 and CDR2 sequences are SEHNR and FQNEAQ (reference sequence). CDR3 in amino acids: CASSLATVPYEQYF. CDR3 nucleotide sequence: TGTGCCAGCAGCTTAGCGACAGTCCCCTACGAGCAGTACTTC.

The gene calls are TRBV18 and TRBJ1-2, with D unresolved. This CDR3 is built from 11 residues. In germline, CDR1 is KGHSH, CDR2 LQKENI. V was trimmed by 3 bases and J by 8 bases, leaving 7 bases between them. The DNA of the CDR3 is TGTGCCAGCTCACCGGGGTCCGGCTACACCTTC. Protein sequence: CASSPGSGYTF. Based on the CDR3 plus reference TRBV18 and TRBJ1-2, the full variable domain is NAGVMQNPRHLVRRRGQEARLRCSPMKGHSHVYWYRQLPEEGLKFMVYLQKENIIDESGMPKERFSAEFPKEGPSILRIQQVVRGDSAAYFCASSPGSGYTFGSGTRLTVV.

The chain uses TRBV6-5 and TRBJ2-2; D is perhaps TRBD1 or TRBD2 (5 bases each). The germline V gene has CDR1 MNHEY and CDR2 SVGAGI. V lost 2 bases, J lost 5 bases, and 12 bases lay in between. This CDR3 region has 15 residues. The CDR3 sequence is CASSYEGIGTGELFF. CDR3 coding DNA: TGTGCCAGCAGTTACGAGGGGATTGGGACCGGGGAGCTGTTTTTT.

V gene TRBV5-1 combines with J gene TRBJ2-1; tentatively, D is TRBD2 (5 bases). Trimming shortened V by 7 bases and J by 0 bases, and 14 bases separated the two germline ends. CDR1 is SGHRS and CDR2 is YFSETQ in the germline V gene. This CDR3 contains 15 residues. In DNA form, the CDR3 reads TGCGCCAGCCAGATGCGGGTCAGCTCCTACAATGAGCAGTTCTTC. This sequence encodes CASQMRVSSYNEQFF.